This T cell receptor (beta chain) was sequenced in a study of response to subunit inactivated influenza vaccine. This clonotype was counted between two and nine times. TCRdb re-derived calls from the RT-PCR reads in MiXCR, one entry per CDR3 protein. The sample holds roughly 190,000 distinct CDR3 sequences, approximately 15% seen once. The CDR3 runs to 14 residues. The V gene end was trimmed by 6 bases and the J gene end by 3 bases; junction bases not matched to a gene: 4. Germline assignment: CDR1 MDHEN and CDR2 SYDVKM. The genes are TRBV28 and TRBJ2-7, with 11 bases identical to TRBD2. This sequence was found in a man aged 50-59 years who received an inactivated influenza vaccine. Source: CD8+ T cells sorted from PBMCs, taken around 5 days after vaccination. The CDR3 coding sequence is TGTGCCAGCAGCCATGGACTAGCGGGCTACGAGCAGTACTTC. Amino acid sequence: CASSHGLAGYEQYF.